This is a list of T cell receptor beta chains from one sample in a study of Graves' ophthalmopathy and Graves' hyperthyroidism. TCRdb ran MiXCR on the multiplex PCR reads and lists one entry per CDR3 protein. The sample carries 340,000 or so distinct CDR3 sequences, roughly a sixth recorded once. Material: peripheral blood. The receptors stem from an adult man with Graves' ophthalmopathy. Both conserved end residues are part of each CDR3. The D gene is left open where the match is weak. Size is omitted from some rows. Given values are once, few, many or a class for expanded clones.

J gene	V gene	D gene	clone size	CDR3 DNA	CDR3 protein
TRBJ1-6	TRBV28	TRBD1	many	TGTGCCACCCGGAACGCCGGGACAGGAAATTCACCCCTCCACTTT	CATRNAGTGNSPLHF
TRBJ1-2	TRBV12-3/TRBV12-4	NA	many	TGTGCCAGCAGTTTAGGGGAATCAACCCTCTATGGCTACACCTTC	CASSLGESTLYGYTF
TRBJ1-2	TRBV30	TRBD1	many	TGTGCCTGGACGAAAACAGGGGCCTATGGCTACACCTTC	CAWTKTGAYGYTF
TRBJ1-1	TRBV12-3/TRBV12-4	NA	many	TGTGCCAGCAGTACGCGGACAGCCACGAACACTGAAGCTTTCTTT	CASSTRTATNTEAFF
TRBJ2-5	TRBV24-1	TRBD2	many	TGTGCCACCAGTGAGCCTAGCGGGAGAGTAGAGACCCAGTACTTC	CATSEPSGRVETQYF
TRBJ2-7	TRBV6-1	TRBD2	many	TGTGCCAGCAGTTATGCGCTAGCGGGGGCCTACGAGCAGTACTTC	CASSYALAGAYEQYF
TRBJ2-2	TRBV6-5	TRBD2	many	TGTGCCAGCAGTCCCGGACTAGCGGGGGACACCGGGGAGCTGTTTTTT	CASSPGLAGDTGELFF
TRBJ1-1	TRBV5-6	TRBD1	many	TGTGCCAGCAGCTCCCTCGGACAGGGAAACACTGAAGCTTTCTTT	CASSSLGQGNTEAFF
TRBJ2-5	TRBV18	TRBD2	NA	TGTGCCAGCTCACCGGCGGGTCTTAGCGGGAGTATTGAGACCCAGTACTTC	CASSPAGLSGSIETQYF
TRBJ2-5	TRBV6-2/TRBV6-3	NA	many	TGTGCCATATCGCGGAAAGAGACCCAGTACTTC	CAISRKETQYF
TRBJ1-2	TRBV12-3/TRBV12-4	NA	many	TGTGCCAGCACCTCCCCAGGGGCCTATGGCTACACCTTC	CASTSPGAYGYTF
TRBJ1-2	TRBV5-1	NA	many	TGCGCCAGCAGCAAAGATTCAGGGACGGGCCCGACCATCGGGTATGGCTACACCTTC	CASSKDSGTGPTIGYGYTF
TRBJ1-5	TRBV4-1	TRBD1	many	TGCGCCAGCAGCCAAAGCGGGGACAGCGTACGGCAGCCCCAGCATTTT	CASSQSGDSVRQPQHF
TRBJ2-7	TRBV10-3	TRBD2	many	TGTGCCATCAGTGAGTCCCCTAGCGGGAGGGCTTACGAGCAGTACTTC	CAISESPSGRAYEQYF
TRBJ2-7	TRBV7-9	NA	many	TGTGCCAGCAGCTTAGTCTTAGGGGGAAACGAGCAGTACTTC	CASSLVLGGNEQYF
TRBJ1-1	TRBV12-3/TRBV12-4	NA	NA	TGTGCCAGCAGTGGAGACTGGGAAGCGAACACTGAAGCTTTCTTT	CASSGDWEANTEAFF
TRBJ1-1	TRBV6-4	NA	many	TGTGCCAGCAGTGCGCGGCTGAACACTGAAGCTTTCTTT	CASSARLNTEAFF
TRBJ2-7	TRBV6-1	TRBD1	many	TGTGCCAGCCGTGGGACAGGATACTACGAGCAGTACTTC	CASRGTGYYEQYF
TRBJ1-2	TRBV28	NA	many	TGTGCCAGCGACCCGGGACACCGCTATGGCTACACCTTC	CASDPGHRYGYTF
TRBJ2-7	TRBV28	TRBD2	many	TGTGCCAGCAGTTTATTGGGCCTAGCGGGGGGCACCTCCTACGAGCAGTACTTC	CASSLLGLAGGTSYEQYF
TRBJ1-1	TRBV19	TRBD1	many	TGTGCCAGTAGTACCCTTAGGGGGCAGGGTTCCACTGAAGCTTTCTTT	CASSTLRGQGSTEAFF
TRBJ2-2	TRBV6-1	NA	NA	TGTGCCAGCACCCACAGGGGGGGCAACGGGGAGCTGTTTTTT	CASTHRGGNGELFF
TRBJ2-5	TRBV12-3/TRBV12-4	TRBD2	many	TGTGCCAGCAGCTCTAGCGGGGGGATGGAGACCCAGTACTTC	CASSSSGGMETQYF
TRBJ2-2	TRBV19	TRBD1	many	TGTGCCACCAATCCATGGACAGGGGGCAGCGGGGAGCTGTTTTTT	CATNPWTGGSGELFF
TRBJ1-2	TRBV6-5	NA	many	TGTGCCAGCAGGGCGGCGGACAAGAACTATGGCTACACCTTC	CASRAADKNYGYTF
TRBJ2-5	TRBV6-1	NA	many	TGTGCCAGCAGTGAACCCGAGGTGTTCGGCTACCATCGGACCCAGTACTTC	CASSEPEVFGYHRTQYF
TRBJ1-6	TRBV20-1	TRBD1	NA	TGCAGTGCTAGTTCTTTCGGACAGGGGGCTATGTCACCCCTCCACTTT	CSASSFGQGAMSPLHF
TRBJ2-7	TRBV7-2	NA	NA	TGTGCCAGCAGCTCCCGGCAGGGTACGTACGGAGAGCAGTACTTC	CASSSRQGTYGEQYF
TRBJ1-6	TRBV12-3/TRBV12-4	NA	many	TGTGCCAGCACCCCGGTGGGGGGGGGCAATTCACCCCTCCACTTT	CASTPVGGGNSPLHF
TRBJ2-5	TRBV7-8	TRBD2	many	TGTGCCAGCAGCTCGGGACTAGCCCCGTACCAAGAGACCCAGTACTTC	CASSSGLAPYQETQYF
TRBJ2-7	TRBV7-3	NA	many	TGTGCCAGCAGCTCCGGGGCAACCTACGAGCAGTACTTC	CASSSGATYEQYF
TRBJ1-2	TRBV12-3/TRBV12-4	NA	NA	TGTGCCAGCAATTTAGGAGATTATGGCTACATCTTC	CASNLGDYGYIF
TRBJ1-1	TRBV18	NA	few	TGTGCCAGCTCACGAGAGGCGATGAACACTGAAGCTTTCTTT	CASSREAMNTEAFF
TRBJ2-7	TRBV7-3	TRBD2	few	TGTGCCAGCAGCTTAAACGGGACTAGCGGGGGCCCCTACGAGCAGTACTTC	CASSLNGTSGGPYEQYF
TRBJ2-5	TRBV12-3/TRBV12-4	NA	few	TGTGCCAGCAGTTTTCGGGGTTTTGGCCGAGAGACCCAGTACTTC	CASSFRGFGRETQYF
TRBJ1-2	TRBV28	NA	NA	TGTGCCAGCAGTGCTCATACCGGGAACTATGGCTACACCTTC	CASSAHTGNYGYTF
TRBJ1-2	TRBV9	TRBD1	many	TGTGCCAGCAGCACCGGACAGGCCGACATTAACTACACCTTC	CASSTGQADINYTF
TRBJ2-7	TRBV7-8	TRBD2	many	TGTGCCAGCAGCCCCGGTTATGGGGGGCGGCTAGCGGGAGACGAGCAGTACTTC	CASSPGYGGRLAGDEQYF
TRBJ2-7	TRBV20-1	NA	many	TGCAGTGCTAGAAATGTGTACGAGCAGTACTTC	CSARNVYEQYF
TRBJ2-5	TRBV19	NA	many	TGTGCCAGTAGCCACGCCGATCGGGAGACCCAGTACTTC	CASSHADRETQYF
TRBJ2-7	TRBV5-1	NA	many	TGCGCCAGCAGCTCCCCACCGGGGACCTACGAGCAGTACTTC	CASSSPPGTYEQYF
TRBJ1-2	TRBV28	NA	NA	TGTGCCAGCAGTTTTATCCTGGGGGGCTACACCTTC	CASSFILGGYTF
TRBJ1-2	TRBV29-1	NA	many	TGCAGCGTTGCGTTCTACTATGGCTACACCTTC	CSVAFYYGYTF
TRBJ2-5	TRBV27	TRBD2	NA	TGTGCCAGCAGTTCCACACTAGCGGGGAGGTGGGAAGAGACCCAGTACTTC	CASSSTLAGRWEETQYF
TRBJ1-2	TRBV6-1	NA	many	TGTGCCAGCAGCGGGGCAGGGGTCCGTGGCTACACCTTC	CASSGAGVRGYTF